The 20 T cell receptor beta chains listed next were all sequenced from one sample in a study of T-cell memory formation after mild COVID-19. TCRdb ran MiXCR on the 5' RACE reads and lists one entry per CDR3 protein. The table has 140,000 to 150,000 distinct CDR3 sequences, approximately 5.7% seen once. What was sequenced was PBMCs or a T cell subset sorted from them (not recorded which). These receptor sequences come from an adult woman who had mild COVID-19 (a few samples of this study predate the infection). Cell type and time point are not known.

In its sample, this clonotype was seen many times. The chain joins TRBV7-9 to TRBJ2-3; D perhaps matches TRBD2 (5 bases). Trimming took 5 bases from V and 4 from J, leaving 22 bases between them. Germline CDR1 and CDR2: SEHNR and FQNEAQ (reference sequence). This CDR3 contains 17 residues. The chain's CDR3 is CASSPWVRATQSDTQYF. The CDR3 coding sequence is TGTGCCAGCAGCCCCTGGGTGCGGGCAACTCAGTCAGATACGCAGTATTTT.

This clonotype was picked up many times. This chain joins TRBV12-3 or TRBV12-4 and TRBJ1-2; 10 bases map to TRBD1. The CDR3 length is 16 residues. The J segment lost 3 bases and the V segment lost 3 bases, leaving 7 bases of the junction unmatched. CDR3 protein: CASSFLRDRGDYGYTF. The CDR3 region has the DNA TGTGCCAGCAGTTTCTTGAGGGACAGGGGAGACTATGGCTACACCTTC.

The CDR3 bases are TGTGCCAGCATCCAGGGGAAAGAGACCCAGTACTTC. Translating gives CASIQGKETQYF. The V gene is TRBV6-4, the J gene TRBJ2-5; D is possibly TRBD1 (6 bases). Germline CDR1 and CDR2: MRHNA and SNTAGT. This CDR3 has 12 amino acids. The V end was cut by 7 bases, the J end by 3 bases, with 9 bases between.

This clonotype was observed a few times. This sequence joins TRBV2 and TRBJ1-5; D gene uncertain. CDR3 length: 12 amino acids. From germline, CDR1 is SNHLY and CDR2 FYNNEI. V gave up 4 bases and J gave up 6 bases, with 7 bases separating them. CDR3 residues: CASSVRVQPQHF. As DNA, the CDR3 is TGTGCCAGCAGTGTAAGGGTTCAGCCCCAGCATTTT.

The table lists this clonotype with a few counts. V and J are TRBV24-1 and TRBJ2-1, with unresolved D. The CDR3 extends over 13 amino acids. Deletions cut 10 bases from V and 4 bases from J, with 13 bases between. Germline V CDR1 and CDR2: KGHDR, SFDVKD. CDR3 bases: TGTGCCACAACTGGGGTCGGATACAATGAGCAGTTCTTC. Translation gives CATTGVGYNEQFF.

This clonotype was seen a few times. The V and J genes are TRBV3-1 and TRBJ2-7, with TRBD2 identical over 9 bases. CDR3 size: 14 residues. Trimming removed 2 bases from V and 4 bases from J; junction bases left unmatched: 3. Germline V gene lookup returns CDR1 LGHDT and CDR2 YNNKEL (reference sequence). CDR3 sequence (DNA): TGTGCCAGCAGCCAAAATCTAGCGGGGTACGAGCAGTACTTC. It translates to CASSQNLAGYEQYF.

In this sample, this clonotype turned up a few times. The chain combines TRBV29-1 with TRBJ1-3, with 7 bases matching TRBD1. Per the germline V gene, CDR1 is SQVTM and CDR2 is ANQGSEA. The CDR3 consists of 16 residues. Trimming at V came to 4 bases and at J to 0 bases, leaving 9 bases not matched to a gene. Here the CDR3 reads CSVVMGQWISGNTIYF. CDR3 DNA sequence: TGCAGCGTTGTTATGGGACAGTGGATCTCTGGAAACACCATATATTTT.

This clonotype was recorded a few times. The V and J genes are TRBV9 and TRBJ2-5; the D call may be TRBD1 or TRBD2 (5 bases each). The V end lost 4 bases, the J end lost 7 bases, and 20 bases lay between the germline ends. This CDR3 spans 15 amino acids. The germline gives CDR1 SGDLS, CDR2 YYNGEE. For the CDR3, the DNA is TGTGCCAGCAGCCCAAACCGGGACCCACTCCTGACCCAGTACTTC. This encodes CASSPNRDPLLTQYF.

V usage is TRBV30 and J usage is TRBJ2-7; D is unclear. The V gene lost 2 bases and the J gene lost 3 bases, with 8 bases spanning the gap. CDR1 and CDR2 from the germline V gene are GTSNPN and SVGIG (reference sequence). This CDR3 comprises 12 residues. Written as DNA, the CDR3 is TGTGCCTGGAGTTCGCTGGGCTACGAGCAGTACTTC. The encoded protein is CAWSSLGYEQYF.

This clonotype was seen a few times. The chain links TRBV24-1 to TRBJ2-5; D perhaps matches TRBD1 (6 bases). The CDR3 has 16 residues. V shed 0 bases and J shed 5 bases, with 15 bases lying between them. Germline V CDR1 and CDR2: KGHDR, SFDVKD. CDR3 DNA sequence: TGTGCCACCAGTGATTTGCGGGCAGGGGTGGTGGAGACCCAGTACTTC. Translation gives CATSDLRAGVVETQYF.

This clonotype was seen at least ten times. V gene TRBV6-6 combines with J gene TRBJ2-7, with no clear D. Germline CDR1 MNHNY, CDR2 SVGAGI (reference sequence). The CDR3 totals 12 residues. Trimming took 5 bases from V and 3 from J, leaving 8 bases between them. In nucleotides, the CDR3 is TGTGCCAGCAGTAAGACTGACTACGAGCAGTACTTC. Translated, it gives CASSKTDYEQYF.

The chain links TRBV10-3 to TRBJ2-7; TRBD2 aligns across 7 bases. This CDR3 has 15 amino acids. Germline CDR1 reads ENHRY; CDR2 reads SYGVKD. Germline trimming cut 2 bases from V and 2 bases from J; bases unmatched to any gene: 6. CDR3: CAISEGLAAAYEQYF. As DNA, the CDR3 is TGTGCCATCAGTGAGGGCCTAGCGGCCGCCTACGAGCAGTACTTC.

The table lists this clonotype with a few counts. This chain links TRBV6-6 with TRBJ2-4; unclear D gene. The CDR3 runs to 18 residues. Trimming pared 2 bases from V and 0 bases from J, leaving 17 bases between. Germline CDR1 is MNHNY and CDR2 is SVGAGI (reference sequence). The CDR3 DNA follows: TGTGCCAGCAGTTACACGGAGACATTCCTCCTAGCCAAAAACATTCAGTACTTC. The encoded protein is CASSYTETFLLAKNIQYF.

The sample holds a few counts of this clonotype. Written as DNA, the CDR3 is TGTGCCACCAGTGACCAGGCCTCTAACTATGGCTACACCTTC. Translated, it gives CATSDQASNYGYTF. The J gene is TRBJ1-2, the V gene TRBV24-1; D is unresolved. V was clipped by 4 bases and J by 0 bases, with 8 bases between them. The CDR3 loop spans 14 amino acids. The germline V gene has CDR1 KGHDR and CDR2 SFDVKD.

This clonotype was observed a handful of times. V gene TRBV20-1 combines with J gene TRBJ2-5; tentatively, D is TRBD1 (6 bases). Per the germline V gene, CDR1 is DFQATT and CDR2 is SNEGSKA (reference sequence). V lost 8 bases and J 2 bases, leaving 15 bases between the germline ends. The CDR3 is made up of 13 amino acids. This chain's CDR3 is CSRWGPGQETQYF. Written as DNA, the CDR3 is TGCAGTCGATGGGGGCCGGGGCAAGAGACCCAGTACTTC.

This clonotype showed up many times. This chain joins TRBV7-9 and TRBJ2-7; the match to TRBD2 covers 11 bases. Germline V gives CDR1 SEHNR, CDR2 FQNEAQ (reference sequence). V trimming: 5 bases; J trimming: 0 bases; junction bases outside the gene matches: 3. The CDR3 covers 15 residues. For the CDR3, the DNA is TGTGCCAGCAGCCGTAGCGGGGGGGCCTCCTACGAGCAGTACTTC. This codes for CASSRSGGASYEQYF.

This clonotype was counted ten times or more. The V call is TRBV15, the J call TRBJ2-5, with 7 positions matching TRBD1. CDR3 size: 16 residues. V lost 0 bases and J lost 3; bases outside the gene matches: 7. In germline, CDR1 is LNHNV, CDR2 YYDKDF (reference sequence). The CDR3: CATSRDRRQGKETQYF. CDR3 sequence (DNA): TGTGCCACCAGCAGAGATCGGCGACAGGGCAAAGAGACCCAGTACTTC.

This clonotype was recorded many times. CDR3 in DNA: TGTGCCAGCAAGGGCCGGGGACAGGGCTACGAGCAGTACTTC. It encodes CASKGRGQGYEQYF. The chain couples TRBV6-5 to TRBJ2-7; 9 bases line up with TRBD1. V shed 7 bases and J 3 bases; nucleotides not matched to a gene: 7. Germline values: CDR1 MNHEY, CDR2 SVGAGI. CDR3 length: 14 residues.

This clonotype is deemed medium-sized. V is TRBV5-1 and J is TRBJ2-3; D is possibly TRBD1 or TRBD2 (5 bases each). The CDR3 consists of 17 residues. Trimming pared 4 bases from V and 2 bases from J, leaving 20 bases between. The germline CDR1 and CDR2 sequences are SGHRS and YFSETQ. CDR3 sequence reads: CASSVRDLSRYTDTQYF. CDR3 bases: TGCGCCAGCAGCGTCCGGGACCTCAGCCGTTACACAGATACGCAGTATTTT.

This clonotype was observed at least ten times. Relative to the germline gene, one junction end is altered; a read error may explain this. The chain links TRBV5-5 to TRBJ2-5; 10 bases map to TRBD1. The CDR3 length is 12 residues. The germline CDR1 and CDR2 sequences are SGHKS and YYEKEE (reference sequence). In DNA form, the CDR3 reads TGTGCCAGCAGCTACCGGGACAGGGGTAGGAACTTC. It is translated as CASSYRDRGRNF.